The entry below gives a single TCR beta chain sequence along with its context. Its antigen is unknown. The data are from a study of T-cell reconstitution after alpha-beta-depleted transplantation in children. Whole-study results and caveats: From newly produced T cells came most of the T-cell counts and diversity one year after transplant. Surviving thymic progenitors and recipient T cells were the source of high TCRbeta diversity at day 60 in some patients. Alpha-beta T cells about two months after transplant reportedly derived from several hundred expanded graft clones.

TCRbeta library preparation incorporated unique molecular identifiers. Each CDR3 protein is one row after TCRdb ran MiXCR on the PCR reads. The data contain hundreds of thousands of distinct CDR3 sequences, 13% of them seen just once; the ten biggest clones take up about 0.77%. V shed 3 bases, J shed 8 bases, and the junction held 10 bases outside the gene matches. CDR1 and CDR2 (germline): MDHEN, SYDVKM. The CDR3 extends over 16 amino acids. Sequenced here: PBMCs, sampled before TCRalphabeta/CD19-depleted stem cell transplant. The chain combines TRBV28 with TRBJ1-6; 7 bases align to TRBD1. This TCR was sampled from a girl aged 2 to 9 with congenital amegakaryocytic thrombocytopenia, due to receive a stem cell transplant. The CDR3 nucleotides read TGTGCCAGCAGTTTCAACAGGGGCCGGTTGGATTCACCCCTCCACTTT. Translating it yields CASSFNRGRLDSPLHF.